This T cell receptor (beta chain) was recovered during a study of response to subunit inactivated influenza vaccine. This CDR3 is 15 amino acids long. J was trimmed by 6 bases and V by 4 bases; bases with no gene match: 10. Germline CDR1 reads LNHDA; CDR2 reads SQIVND (reference sequence). Each CDR3 protein gets one entry after TCRdb re-called the RT-PCR reads with MiXCR. The table has 150,000 to 200,000 distinct CDR3 sequences, approximately 12% seen once. The same data also contributed to another study, on T cells expressing NK-cell markers. In that study: TCR beta cDNA was generated via 5'RACE template switching incorporating UMIs. The same clonotypes also predominated in the CD3+CD56-NKG2C+ fraction of a few donors.

The source was CD8+ T cells sorted from PBMCs, collected about 11 days after vaccination. The clonotype was recovered from a middle-aged man who received an inactivated influenza vaccine. The V and J genes are TRBV19 and TRBJ1-1, with 8 bases matching TRBD1. CDR3 DNA sequence: TGTGCCAGTAGTAATCCTGGACAGGGCGACGCTGAAGCTTTCTTT. This codes for CASSNPGQGDAEAFF.